Below are 10 T cell receptor beta chains sequenced from a single sample in a study of blood T cell repertoires in COVID-19. Clones were read by immunoSEQ multiplex PCR, and TCRdb kept only the in-frame ones, dropping some. The table records about 94,000 clones, around 87% of them present only once. The sample was peripheral blood. The receptors stem from an elderly woman with acute or convalescent COVID-19.

The chain employs TRBV29-1 and TRBJ2-1, with TRBD1 matching 9 bases. The germline V gene has CDR1 SQVTM and CDR2 ANQGSEA. After removal of 2 bases from V and 5 bases from J, the junction contained 4 bases not matched to a gene. The CDR3 runs 14 residues. CDR3 sequence: CSVERGTGNNEQFF. CDR3 bases: TGCAGCGTTGAAAGGGGGACAGGGAACAATGAGCAGTTCTTC.

The chain carries TRBV19 and TRBJ1-4, with TRBD1 identical over 7 bases. Germline-derived CDR1 and CDR2 are LNHDA and SQIVND (reference sequence). The CDR3 contains 15 residues. V lost 5 bases to trimming and J lost 8 bases; unmatched junction nucleotides: 11. CDR3 DNA: TGTGCCAGTAGTTTAGGGGGCAACCTCGGGGAAAAACTGTTTTTT. This sequence encodes CASSLGGNLGEKLFF.

The rearrangement uses TRBV7-8 and TRBJ1-2, with 10 bases aligning to TRBD1. CDR3 length equals 18 residues. CDR1 is SGHVS and CDR2 is FQNEAQ in the germline V gene. With 5 bases clipped from V and 7 bases from J, the junction kept 19 bases outside the gene matches. CDR3: CASSPSLIGQGGTGGYTF. The CDR3 bases are TGTGCCAGCAGCCCCTCACTCATCGGACAGGGGGGTACCGGTGGCTACACCTTC.

The CDR3 protein is CAWSNSPNRSPLLGYTF. The CDR3 DNA is TGTGCCTGGAGTAATTCCCCCAACAGGTCACCTCTTCTGGGCTACACCTTC. The chain combines TRBV30 with TRBJ1-2; TRBD1 is a possible D gene (5 bases). The CDR3 totals 17 residues. CDR1 and CDR2 from the germline V gene are GTSNPN and SVGIG (reference sequence). Trimming took off 2 bases at V and 8 bases at J, with 27 bases between the two ends.

V and J are TRBV28 and TRBJ2-7; 7 nucleotides line up with TRBD2. Per germline, CDR1 MDHEN and CDR2 SYDVKM. V shed 7 bases and J 7 bases; nucleotides not matched to a gene: 4. The CDR3 extends over 11 amino acids. DNA of the CDR3: TGTGCCAGCACCAATAGCGGGGAGCAGTACTTC. This codes for CASTNSGEQYF.

The chain carries TRBV5-4 and TRBJ2-1, with a possible D match to TRBD1 (6 bases). CDR1 and CDR2 (germline): SGHNT, YYREEE (reference sequence). The CDR3 runs 15 residues. V was cut by 0 bases and J by 9 bases, with 16 bases left in between. The CDR3, as DNA: TGTGCCAGCAGCTTGGACAGGGAAGTGTTGGGTGAGCAGTTCTTC. Encoded protein: CASSLDREVLGEQFF.

DNA for the CDR3: TGTGCCAGCAGCCAATTGGGGGCCGCTGGAAACACCATATATTTT. Encoded protein: CASSQLGAAGNTIYF. The J gene is TRBJ1-3, the V gene TRBV3-1 (or the pseudogene TRBV3-2); the D gene is possibly TRBD1 (6 bases). The CDR3 extends over 15 amino acids. Germline CDR1 LGHDT, CDR2 YNNKEL (reference sequence). The V end lost 2 bases, the J end lost 2 bases, and 10 bases lay between the germline ends.

This clone was seen only once. The chain joins TRBV4-2 to TRBJ2-7, with 8 nucleotides matching TRBD2. V lost 3 bases to trimming and J lost 5 bases; unmatched junction nucleotides: 9. There are 15 residues in the CDR3. Germline lookup yields CDR1 LGHNA and CDR2 YNFKEQ. The CDR3 sequence: CASSQTPGTRNEQYF. For the CDR3, the DNA is TGTGCCAGCAGCCAGACTCCCGGGACTAGAAACGAGCAGTACTTC.

The CDR3 spells CASSYLAGRNTGELFF. In DNA, the CDR3 is TGTGCCAGCAGTTACCTCGCGGGGAGGAACACCGGGGAGCTGTTTTTT. This chain joins TRBV6-5 and TRBJ2-2, with D maybe TRBD2 (6 bases). Trimming took 2 bases from V and 1 from J, leaving 11 bases between them. The V gene's germline CDR1 is MNHEY and CDR2 SVGAGI. CDR3 length: 16 amino acids.

The genes are TRBV7-2 and TRBJ2-1; 12 nucleotides match TRBD2. The trim removed 1 base at V and 6 bases at J, leaving 1 base unmatched. Per the germline V gene, CDR1 is SGHTA and CDR2 is FQGNSA. There are 15 residues in the CDR3. In DNA form, the CDR3 reads TGTGCCAGCAGCTTAGAGGGACTAGCGGGCAATGAGCAGTTCTTC. This codes for CASSLEGLAGNEQFF.